Following are 10 T cell receptor beta chains from one sample sequenced in a study of CXCR3-negative and CXCR3-positive naive CD8 T cells. 5' RACE that incorporated UMI labels was used to prepare the TRB cDNA libraries. No DNA is given; TCRdb re-called the 5' RACE reads and lists each CDR3 protein once. In all, the sample yields about 24,000 distinct CDR3 sequences. Sequencing was performed on naive CXCR3- CD8+ T cells from blood. Subset here: CD45RO-CCR7+CD27+CD95- naive CD8+ T cells lacking CXCR3 (TNR3-). The origin of the receptors is a human donor in good health. Some clones in this sample may be carry-over from other donors' samples.

The chain employs TRBV7-2 and TRBJ1-6; TCRdb lists TRBD1, though no DNA is available to test this call. In germline, CDR1 is SGHTA, CDR2 FQGNSA. This CDR3 is 16 amino acids long. CDR3 loop: CASSLAPARNSSPLHF.

The genes are TRBV27 and TRBJ2-7; the D call from TCRdb, TRBD2, cannot be confirmed without DNA. This CDR3 is built from 13 residues. CDR1 and CDR2 from the germline V gene are MNHEY and SMNVEV (reference sequence). The CDR3 sequence: CASSLLGVFEQYF.

The chain recombines TRBV27 with TRBJ2-3; TCRdb indicates TRBD1, and absent DNA this call remains unverified. From germline, CDR1 is MNHEY and CDR2 SMNVEV (reference sequence). CDR3 length: 16 residues. This chain's CDR3 is CASSSGTTPSTDTQYF.

The V gene is TRBV7-2, the J gene TRBJ2-3; TCRdb gives TRBD1 as the D gene, but with no DNA this cannot be confirmed. Germline values: CDR1 SGHTA, CDR2 FQGNSA. The CDR3 is 20 residues long. CDR3 sequence reads: CASSLPGGQGSSRSTDTQYF.

CDR3 residues: CASSLPEKETQYF. The chain has TRBV7-9 and TRBJ2-5. Germline V gene lookup returns CDR1 SEHNR and CDR2 FQNEAQ (reference sequence). The CDR3 has 13 residues.

The chain combines TRBV11-2 with TRBJ2-1. Germline V gene sequence: CDR1 SGHAT, CDR2 FQNNGV. This CDR3 has 12 amino acids. The CDR3 is CASSLGSNEQFF.

The V gene is TRBV20-1, the J gene TRBJ2-7; the TRBD1 assignment by TCRdb is unverifiable without DNA. Germline V gene data show CDR1 as DFQATT and CDR2 as SNEGSKA (reference sequence). This CDR3 has 15 amino acids. CDR3 sequence: CSARPWGQGADEQYF.

This rearrangement joins TRBV7-2 to TRBJ2-2; TCRdb selects TRBD2, and the lack of DNA leaves this call unchecked. Germline V gene data show CDR1 as SGHTA and CDR2 as FQGNSA. The CDR3 spans 15 residues. The CDR3 is CASSRLAGVPGELFF. The entire variable domain, with the rest obtained from reference TRBV7-2 and TRBJ2-2, is as follows: GAGVSQSPSNKVTEKGKDVELRCDPISGHTALYWYRQSLGQGLEFLIYFQGNSAPDKSGLPSDRFSAERTGGSVSTLTIQRTQQEDSAVYLCASSRLAGVPGELFFGEGSRLTVL.

The V call is TRBV29-1, the J call TRBJ2-1; TCRdb's D call of TRBD2 is untestable without DNA. CDR1 is SQVTM, CDR2 ANQGSEA, per germline. CDR3 length equals 17 residues. The CDR3 loop reads CSVSPGLAGGGYNEQFF.

The chain links TRBV19 to TRBJ2-1; TCRdb returns TRBD2, unconfirmable since there is no DNA. The CDR3 is made up of 15 amino acids. Per germline, CDR1 LNHDA and CDR2 SQIVND (reference sequence). This CDR3 is CASNEAGGAYNEQFF.